The 22 T cell receptor beta chains listed next were all sequenced from one sample in a study of chemoradiotherapy in HPV16-positive cancers. Sequenced by immunoSEQ multiplex PCR; TCRdb stores in-frame clones only, minus some. The sample carries 9,500 to 15,000 clones, approximately 87% recorded once. The specimen was blood, collected from a patient who underwent chemoradiotherapy. These receptors originate from a human donor with HPV-associated anogenital cancer.

The chain links TRBV11-3 to TRBJ1-1; D perhaps matches TRBD1 (6 bases). Per germline, CDR1 SGHNT and CDR2 YENEEA. The CDR3 consists of 13 residues. CDR3 protein: CGSLQGPNTEAFF. As DNA, the CDR3 is TGTGGCTCACTCCAGGGGCCGAACACTGAAGCTTTCTTT.

This chain links TRBV19 with TRBJ1-4; D unclear. V was cut by 9 bases and J by 5 bases, with 13 bases left in between. This CDR3 comprises 13 residues. Germline V gene sequence: CDR1 LNHDA, CDR2 SQIVND (reference sequence). CDR3 DNA: TGTGCCAGCGGAGATTCCGCAAATGAAAAACTGTTTTTT. It specifies CASGDSANEKLFF.

The rearrangement uses TRBV7-9 and TRBJ2-3; unclear D gene. The V end lost 2 bases, the J end lost 2 bases, and 11 bases lay between the germline ends. The CDR3 totals 15 residues. The germline V gene encodes CDR1 SEHNR and CDR2 FQNEAQ (reference sequence). CDR3 DNA sequence: TGTGCCAGCAGCTTATTGGGCGGTATCACAGATACGCAGTATTTT. Translating it yields CASSLLGGITDTQYF.

J is TRBJ2-2 and V is TRBV9; D is ambiguous. The CDR3 is made up of 13 amino acids. V gave up 2 bases and J gave up 5 bases, with 7 bases separating them. Germline V gene data show CDR1 as SGDLS and CDR2 as YYNGEE. As DNA, the CDR3 is TGTGCCAGCAGCGTCGCCCCAACCGGGGAGCTGTTTTTT. It yields the protein CASSVAPTGELFF.

The chain links TRBV5-1 to TRBJ2-7; perhaps TRBD2 as D (7 bases). Trimming took 4 bases from V and 4 from J, leaving 18 bases between them. This CDR3 has 15 residues. Germline V lookup: CDR1 SGHRS, CDR2 YFSETQ. The CDR3 loop reads CASSPSAGAGYEQYF. The DNA of the CDR3 is TGCGCCAGCAGCCCCTCGGCGGGGGCGGGATACGAGCAGTACTTC.

The chain's CDR3 is CASSLAGGQGTKTQYF. Written as DNA, the CDR3 is TGTGCCAGCAGCTTGGCGGGGGGACAGGGTACGAAGACCCAGTACTTC. The V call is TRBV5-4, the J call TRBJ2-5; 9 positions match TRBD1. After removal of 0 bases from V and 6 bases from J, the junction contained 9 bases not matched to a gene. Germline loops: CDR1 SGHNT, CDR2 YYREEE (reference sequence). The CDR3 is made up of 16 amino acids.

V is TRBV9 and J is TRBJ2-5, with D possibly TRBD1 on 5 matching bases. Per germline, CDR1 SGDLS and CDR2 YYNGEE. Between the trimmed V and J ends, which lost 0 bases and 7 bases, there was a span of 13 bases. The CDR3 covers 14 residues. The CDR3 bases are TGTGCCAGCAGCGTAGGCACAGGCGCAGGGACCCAGTACTTC. Translation gives CASSVGTGAGTQYF.

V gene TRBV30 combines with J gene TRBJ1-2; D might be TRBD1 (6 bases). This CDR3 region has 15 residues. Germline-derived CDR1 and CDR2 are GTSNPN and SVGIG (reference sequence). V lost 1 base and J 1 base, leaving 13 bases between the germline ends. The CDR3 sequence: CAWSAGGALNYGYTF. The CDR3 DNA sequence: TGTGCCTGGAGTGCCGGGGGGGCACTTAACTATGGCTACACCTTC.

The chain combines TRBV11-2 with TRBJ2-1; 11 nucleotides align to TRBD2. The CDR3 covers 18 residues. The V gene's germline CDR1 is SGHAT and CDR2 FQNNGV. Germline trimming cut 3 bases from V and 4 bases from J; bases unmatched to any gene: 11. Written as DNA, the CDR3 is TGTGCCAGCAGCTTTAGTATACTAGCGGGGGCCACGTACAATGAGCAGTTCTTC. Its translation: CASSFSILAGATYNEQFF.

This clone appeared a single time. The chain combines TRBV27 with TRBJ1-2; weak D call: TRBD1 (6 bases). The CDR3 is 16 residues long. Germline V lookup: CDR1 MNHEY, CDR2 SMNVEV (reference sequence). V was clipped by 1 base and J by 2 bases, with 14 bases between them. CDR3: CASSLFIGGANYGYTF. The CDR3 DNA is TGTGCCAGCAGTTTATTTATTGGGGGCGCGAACTATGGCTACACCTTC.

This clone has just one count. This chain links TRBV7-9 with TRBJ2-5; 7 nucleotides line up with TRBD1. The V segment lost 0 bases and the J segment 3 bases; nucleotides outside the gene matches: 7. Per germline, CDR1 SEHNR and CDR2 FQNEAQ (reference sequence). This CDR3 contains 16 residues. The CDR3 bases are TGTGCCAGCAGCTTAGCGAGGTGGACAGGCGAAGAGACCCAGTACTTC. Amino acid sequence: CASSLARWTGEETQYF.

The genes are TRBV9 and TRBJ1-2; no clear D. Germline V gives CDR1 SGDLS, CDR2 YYNGEE. Between the trimmed V and J ends, which lost 2 bases and 4 bases, there was a span of 12 bases. The CDR3 totals 14 residues. The CDR3 nucleotides read TGTGCCAGCAGCGTTTACGAGGAGGCCTATGGCTACACCTTC. It encodes CASSVYEEAYGYTF.

The V call is TRBV9, the J call TRBJ2-7, with TRBD2 matching over 9 bases. The CDR3 has 15 residues. V lost 2 bases to trimming and J lost 2 bases; unmatched junction nucleotides: 5. Germline loops: CDR1 SGDLS, CDR2 YYNGEE. In DNA form, the CDR3 reads TGTGCCAGCAGCGTTTCTAGCGGGGACACCTACGAGCAGTACTTC. This gives the protein CASSVSSGDTYEQYF.

A note on this clone: The sample has other DNA sequences that encode this CDR3 too. The chain couples TRBV19 to TRBJ1-1, with TRBD1 matching 10 bases. From germline, CDR1 is LNHDA and CDR2 SQIVND (reference sequence). This CDR3 region has 13 residues. The V and J ends lost 7 bases and 5 bases, in that order; junction bases with no gene match: 4. CDR3 amino acids: CASNDRGRTEAFF. The CDR3 DNA reads TGTGCCAGTAATGACAGGGGGCGGACTGAAGCTTTCTTT.

The V and J genes are TRBV7-9 and TRBJ1-2; 9 nucleotides line up with TRBD1. Germline-derived CDR1 and CDR2 are SEHNR and FQNEAQ (reference sequence). The junction had 7 bases not matched to a gene; V was cut back by 5 bases and J by 6 bases. The CDR3 sequence is 14 residues long. The CDR3 spells CASSETGGDHGYTF. DNA of the CDR3: TGTGCCAGCAGCGAGACAGGGGGTGATCATGGCTACACCTTC.

The J gene is TRBJ2-1, the V gene TRBV6-4; 9 bases align to TRBD1. From germline, CDR1 is MRHNA and CDR2 SNTAGT. This CDR3 contains 15 residues. Trimming cost V 0 bases and J 3 bases; bases outside gene matches: 0. Written as DNA, the CDR3 is TGTGCCAGCAGTGACTCGACAGGGGGCTACAATGAGCAGTTCTTC. Translating it yields CASSDSTGGYNEQFF.

V is TRBV2 and J is TRBJ1-1; D possibly corresponds to TRBD1 (5 bases). CDR1 is SNHLY, CDR2 FYNNEI, per germline. The CDR3 sequence is 15 residues long. Trimming left V 0 bases short and J 3 bases short, with 11 bases between. The chain's CDR3 is CASSEARQGDTEAFF. CDR3 in DNA: TGTGCCAGCAGTGAAGCCCGGCAGGGCGACACTGAAGCTTTCTTT. The entire variable domain, with the rest obtained from reference TRBV2 and TRBJ1-1, is as follows: EPEVTQTPSHQVTQMGQEVILRCVPISNHLYFYWYRQILGQKVEFLVSFYNNEISEKSEIFDDQFSVERPDGSNFTLKIRSTKLEDSAMYFCASSEARQGDTEAFFGQGTRLTVV.

The rearrangement joins TRBV2 to TRBJ1-6; 9 bases match TRBD1. This CDR3 has 13 amino acids. The J segment lost 10 bases and the V segment lost 6 bases, leaving 4 bases of the junction unmatched. Germline V gives CDR1 SNHLY, CDR2 FYNNEI. In nucleotides, the CDR3 is TGTGCCAGCAGGACCGGGACAGGGTCACCCCTCCACTTT. This translates into CASRTGTGSPLHF.

Concerning this clone: The same CDR3 is also encoded by other DNA sequences in this sample. The rearrangement links TRBV5-4 to TRBJ1-2; D not resolved. The germline CDR1 and CDR2 sequences are SGHNT and YYREEE (reference sequence). The V end lost 2 bases, the J end lost 3 bases, and 8 bases lay between the germline ends. This CDR3 region has 13 residues. In nucleotides, the CDR3 is TGTGCCAGCAGCTTTGGGCAGGACTATGGCTACACCTTC. This translates into CASSFGQDYGYTF.

V is TRBV30 and J is TRBJ2-1, with D uncertain. Germline CDR1 reads GTSNPN; CDR2 reads SVGIG (reference sequence). Trimming left V 0 bases short and J 3 bases short, with 12 bases between. CDR3 size: 15 residues. The CDR3 spells CAWSVRSHLYNEQFF. DNA of the CDR3: TGTGCCTGGAGTGTACGAAGCCACCTCTACAATGAGCAGTTCTTC.

V is TRBV20-1 and J is TRBJ2-7; D gene unclear. Germline V gene lookup returns CDR1 DFQATT and CDR2 SNEGSKA (reference sequence). The CDR3 extends over 11 amino acids. V lost 7 bases and J lost 2, with 9 bases in between. CDR3 DNA sequence: TGCAGTGTTGGCAGTCCCTACGAGCAGTACTTC. Translation: CSVGSPYEQYF.

The chain couples TRBV7-8 to TRBJ1-5; D is possibly TRBD1 (6 bases). The CDR3 totals 13 residues. CDR1 SGHVS and CDR2 FQNEAQ come from the germline V gene. V dropped 5 bases and J dropped 6 bases, with 11 bases sitting between them. The CDR3 reads CASSPGGRQPQHF. DNA for the CDR3: TGTGCCAGCAGCCCTGGGGGCCGTCAGCCCCAGCATTTT.